The rows below give T cell receptor beta chains drawn from one sample of a study of naive and memory T cell subsets. Each CDR3 protein gets one entry after TCRdb re-called the UMI-ligation and nested PCR reads with MiXCR. The repertoire has tens of thousands of distinct CDR3 sequences, about 10% of them found once; the top ten carry 1.2%. Sequencing used naive CD8+ T cells from blood. These receptors originate from a human donor in good health. Both conserved end residues are part of each CDR3. A D gene is named only where the DNA matches it firmly. Size is omitted from some rows. Given values are once, few, many or a class for expanded clones.

V gene: TRBV29-1; CDR3 length: 15; J gene: TRBJ2-7; clone size: many; D gene: NA; CDR3 protein: CSVEGRDGGAYEQYF; CDR3 DNA: TGCAGCGTTGAAGGTCGCGACGGGGGCGCGTACGAGCAGTACTTC
V gene: TRBV12-3/TRBV12-4; CDR3 length: 14; J gene: TRBJ2-3; clone size: few; D gene: NA; CDR3 protein: CASSRTAFTDTQYF; CDR3 DNA: TGTGCCAGCAGTCGGACAGCTTTCACAGATACGCAGTATTTT
V gene: TRBV29-1; CDR3 length: 14; J gene: TRBJ2-5; clone size: NA; D gene: TRBD1; CDR3 protein: CSVEDGTGSETQYF; CDR3 DNA: TGCAGCGTTGAAGATGGGACAGGTTCGGAGACCCAGTACTTC
V gene: TRBV9; CDR3 length: 19; J gene: TRBJ2-2; clone size: NA; D gene: NA; CDR3 protein: CASSVEATGTSKNTGELFF; CDR3 DNA: TGTGCCAGCAGCGTAGAGGCTACAGGGACCTCCAAAAACACCGGGGAGCTGTTTTTT
V gene: TRBV4-3; CDR3 length: 13; J gene: TRBJ1-1; clone size: few; D gene: NA; CDR3 protein: CASSPVGNTEAFF; CDR3 DNA: TGCGCCAGCAGCCCTGTAGGAAACACTGAAGCTTTCTTT
V gene: TRBV6-2/TRBV6-3; CDR3 length: 16; J gene: TRBJ2-1; clone size: NA; D gene: NA; CDR3 protein: CASSRWAPGEFDEQFF; CDR3 DNA: TGTGCCAGCAGCCGCTGGGCCCCGGGAGAGTTTGATGAGCAGTTCTTC
V gene: TRBV29-1; CDR3 length: 13; J gene: TRBJ2-7; clone size: NA; D gene: TRBD2; CDR3 protein: CSVELGGTYEQYF; CDR3 DNA: TGCAGCGTTGAACTGGGGGGGACCTACGAGCAGTACTTC
V gene: TRBV20-1; CDR3 length: 17; J gene: TRBJ2-1; clone size: many; D gene: NA; CDR3 protein: CSARDSSSTLVWVEQFF; CDR3 DNA: TGCAGTGCTAGAGATAGTAGTAGTACCCTAGTCTGGGTTGAGCAGTTCTTC
V gene: TRBV4-2; CDR3 length: 13; J gene: TRBJ2-7; clone size: NA; D gene: NA; CDR3 protein: CASSQGASFEQYF; CDR3 DNA: TGTGCCAGCAGCCAAGGGGCTAGTTTCGAGCAGTACTTC
V gene: TRBV6-6; CDR3 length: 14; J gene: TRBJ2-7; clone size: many; D gene: NA; CDR3 protein: CASSYSDGAYEQYF; CDR3 DNA: TGTGCCAGCAGTTACTCCGACGGAGCCTACGAGCAGTACTTC
V gene: TRBV28; CDR3 length: 16; J gene: TRBJ1-5; clone size: few; D gene: NA; CDR3 protein: CASSDVSGGARQPQHF; CDR3 DNA: TGTGCCAGCAGTGACGTTTCTGGGGGGGCGAGGCAGCCCCAGCATTTT
V gene: TRBV29-1; CDR3 length: 16; J gene: TRBJ2-1; clone size: few; D gene: TRBD2; CDR3 protein: CSVDLGLALAYNEQFF; CDR3 DNA: TGCAGCGTTGACCTGGGACTAGCGCTTGCCTACAATGAGCAGTTCTTC
V gene: TRBV6-5; CDR3 length: 12; J gene: TRBJ1-1; clone size: NA; D gene: NA; CDR3 protein: CASSYGLTEAFF; CDR3 DNA: TGTGCCAGCAGTTACGGGTTAACTGAAGCTTTCTTT
V gene: TRBV5-1; CDR3 length: 15; J gene: TRBJ1-4; clone size: many; D gene: NA; CDR3 protein: CASSLVPAFNEKLFF; CDR3 DNA: TGCGCCAGCAGCTTGGTTCCTGCTTTTAATGAAAAACTGTTTTTT
V gene: TRBV12-3/TRBV12-4; CDR3 length: 12; J gene: TRBJ2-3; clone size: few; D gene: NA; CDR3 protein: CASTKRPDTQYF; CDR3 DNA: TGTGCCAGCACAAAAAGACCAGATACGCAGTATTTT
V gene: TRBV2; CDR3 length: 14; J gene: TRBJ2-7; clone size: NA; D gene: TRBD2; CDR3 protein: CARGTSGSPPRQYF; CDR3 DNA: TGTGCCAGGGGGACTAGCGGGAGCCCCCCTCGCCAGTACTTC